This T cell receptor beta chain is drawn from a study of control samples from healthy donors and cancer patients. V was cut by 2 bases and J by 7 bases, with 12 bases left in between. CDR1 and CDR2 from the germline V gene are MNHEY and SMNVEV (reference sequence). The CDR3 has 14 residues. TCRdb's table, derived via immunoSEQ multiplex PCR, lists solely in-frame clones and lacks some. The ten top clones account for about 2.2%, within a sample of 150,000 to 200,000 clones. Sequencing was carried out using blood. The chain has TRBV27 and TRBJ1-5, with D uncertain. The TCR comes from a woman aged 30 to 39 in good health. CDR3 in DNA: TGTGCCAGCAGTTTAGGGAATGCGGCCCAGCCCCAGCATTTT. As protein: CASSLGNAAQPQHF.